The sequence of this T cell receptor beta chain was determined in a study of T cells in Graves' hyperthyroidism and ophthalmopathy. V was clipped by 0 bases and J by 4 bases, with 11 bases between them. Germline loops: CDR1 MRHNA, CDR2 SNTAGT. The CDR3 consists of 15 residues. Overall study results and limits: Also found in blood were most expanded thyroid clonotypes above 0.001.

This clonotype was recorded many times. The antigen remains undetermined. Amplified regions were TCR beta CDR3 sequences from RNA transcripts. HTBI primers were used for first-round RT-PCR of the TCR CDR3. One entry per CDR3 protein, called by TCRdb with MiXCR from the multiplex PCR reads. The sample lists approximately 410,000 distinct CDR3 sequences, 14% to 15% occurring once. This receptor was obtained from a man between 18 and 29 years old with Graves' ophthalmopathy. The chain recombines TRBV6-4 with TRBJ2-3; D not certain. Sequenced sample: blood. The CDR3 loop reads CASSDSPGEADTQYF. Written as DNA, the CDR3 is TGTGCCAGCAGTGACTCCCCAGGAGAGGCAGATACGCAGTATTTT.